Each of the 6 T cell receptor beta chains below was sequenced from the same sample in a study of cytomegalovirus exposure and HLA in healthy donors (dated by TCRdb to about 2017). Library preparation was by the immunoSEQ multiplex PCR assay. For the multiplex PCR, a mixture combining 60 forward primers for TCR Vbeta segments and 13 reverse primers for TCR Jbeta segments was used. TCRdb stores this immuneACCESS table with in-frame sequences only. Part of the clones is absent; in the studies checked, under half of the shortfall reflects unresolved V genes, and no reason is known for the rest. This sample comprises 100,000 to 150,000 clones, approximately 15% of them detected only once. The ten largest clones add up to 1.9% of the sample. Sequencing input: PBMCs. Every receptor here comes from a woman aged 18-29 years in good health and CMV-seronegative.

The J gene is TRBJ1-1, the V gene TRBV7-8; tentative D call: TRBD1 (5 bases). The CDR3 loop spans 14 amino acids. The germline gives CDR1 SGHVS, CDR2 FQNEAQ. Trimming left V 7 bases short and J 0 bases short, with 12 bases between. The CDR3 protein is CASKVAGLNTEAFF. For the CDR3, the DNA is TGTGCCAGCAAGGTGGCAGGGCTGAACACTGAAGCTTTCTTT.

The chain is built from TRBV5-1 and TRBJ2-2; a weak D match, TRBD1 (6 bases). Trimming took off 4 bases at V and 5 bases at J, with 12 bases between the two ends. Germline CDR1 reads SGHRS; CDR2 reads YFSETQ. The CDR3 is 14 residues long. CDR3 residues: CASSRGLGTGELFF. Written as DNA, the CDR3 is TGCGCCAGCAGCAGGGGGTTAGGGACCGGGGAGCTGTTTTTT.

This chain links TRBV4-1 with TRBJ2-5, with TRBD2 matching over 10 bases. The germline gives CDR1 MGHRA, CDR2 YSYEKL. Trimming removed 1 base from V and 1 base from J; junction bases left unmatched: 9. CDR3 size: 18 residues. The CDR3 sequence: CASSQVPSPSGGQETQYF. The CDR3 coding sequence is TGCGCCAGCAGCCAAGTGCCCTCCCCTAGCGGGGGCCAAGAGACCCAGTACTTC.

This clone came up a few times. The genes are TRBV27 and TRBJ2-5; perhaps TRBD2 as D (6 bases). The CDR3 spans 17 residues. V dropped 5 bases and J dropped 7 bases, with 26 bases sitting between them. Germline V gene data show CDR1 as MNHEY and CDR2 as SMNVEV (reference sequence). The CDR3 bases are TGTGCCAGCAGTGCGACACGGGAGTTGAGAAGGGATGGGACCCAGTACTTC. This sequence encodes CASSATRELRRDGTQYF.

Only a few counts were recorded for this clone. The CDR3 here is CASSQVGSYHEQYF. CDR3 sequence (DNA): TGTGCCAGCAGCCAAGTTGGTAGCTACCACGAGCAGTACTTC. The V and J genes are TRBV14 and TRBJ2-7, with D unclear. This CDR3 comprises 14 residues. The V gene's germline CDR1 is SGHDN and CDR2 FVKESK. Trimming removed 1 base at V and 5 bases at J, with 12 bases between. The full variable domain, in which reference TRBV14 and TRBJ2-7 provide the parts outside the CDR3, is EAGVTQFPSHSVIEKGQTVTLRCDPISGHDNLYWYRRVMGKEIKFLLHFVKESKQDESGMPNNRFLAERTGGTYSTLKVQPAELEDSGVYFCASSQVGSYHEQYFGPGTRLTVT.

This sequence joins TRBV5-6 and TRBJ1-6; 10 positions match TRBD1. Germline V CDR1 and CDR2: SGHDT, YYEEEE. This CDR3 is 15 amino acids long. Germline trimming cut 2 bases from V and 6 bases from J; bases unmatched to any gene: 2. CDR3 sequence reads: CASSFGTGVNSPLHF. For the CDR3, the DNA is TGTGCCAGCAGCTTTGGGACAGGGGTTAATTCACCCCTCCACTTT.